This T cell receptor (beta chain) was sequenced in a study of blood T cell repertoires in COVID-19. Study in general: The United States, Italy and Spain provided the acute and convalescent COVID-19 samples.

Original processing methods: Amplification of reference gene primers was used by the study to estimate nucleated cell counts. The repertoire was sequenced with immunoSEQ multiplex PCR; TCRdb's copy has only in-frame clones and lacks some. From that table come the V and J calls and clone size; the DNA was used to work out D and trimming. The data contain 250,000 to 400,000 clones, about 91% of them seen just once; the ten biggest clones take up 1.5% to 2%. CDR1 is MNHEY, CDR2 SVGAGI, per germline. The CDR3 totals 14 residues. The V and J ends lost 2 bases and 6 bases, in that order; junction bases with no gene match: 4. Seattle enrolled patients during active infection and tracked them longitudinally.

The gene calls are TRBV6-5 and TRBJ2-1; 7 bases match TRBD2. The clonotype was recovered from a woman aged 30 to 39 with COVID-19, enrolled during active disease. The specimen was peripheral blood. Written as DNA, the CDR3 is TGTGCCAGCAGTTACCAAGCGGGGATCAATGAGCAGTTCTTC. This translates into CASSYQAGINEQFF.